A selection of T cell receptor beta chains follows, all from one sample in a study of blood T cell repertoires in COVID-19. Only in-frame clones appear in the TCRdb table, and some are missing; sequencing was by immunoSEQ multiplex PCR. The repertoire consists of a few hundred thousand clones, with approximately 83% occurring once and the leading ten covering 3.5% to 4.5%. The material sequenced was PBMCs or T cells enriched from blood (not recorded which). The receptors shown here come from a woman aged 25 to 39 who had recovered from COVID-19. The CDR3 runs from the conserved cysteine through the conserved F or W. A D gene is named only where the DNA matches it firmly. The size of a clone is reported for some rows only, either as once, few or many, or as a class for expanded clones.

d_gene: TRBD1; j_gene: TRBJ2-7; abundance: .; v_gene: TRBV19; CDR3aa: CASSIGPIAGTGVDEQYF; CDR3nt: TGTGCCAGTAGTATAGGCCCGATCGCCGGGACAGGGGTGGACGAGCAGTACTTC
d_gene: .; j_gene: TRBJ1-1; abundance: .; v_gene: TRBV25-1; CDR3aa: CASMEGTEAFF; CDR3nt: TGTGCCTCAATGGAGGGAACTGAAGCTTTCTTT
d_gene: TRBD1; j_gene: TRBJ2-7; abundance: .; v_gene: TRBV15; CDR3aa: CATSRAGGEDYEQYF; CDR3nt: TGTGCCACCAGCAGAGCAGGGGGCGAGGACTACGAGCAGTACTTC
d_gene: TRBD2; j_gene: TRBJ2-2; abundance: .; v_gene: TRBV9; CDR3aa: CASSASGSPLGELFF; CDR3nt: TGTGCCAGCAGCGCCAGCGGGAGCCCCTTAGGGGAGCTGTTTTTT
d_gene: .; j_gene: TRBJ1-6; abundance: .; v_gene: TRBV30; CDR3aa: CAWSGQGKSPLHF; CDR3nt: TGTGCCTGGAGTGGGCAGGGGAAGTCACCCCTCCACTTT
d_gene: TRBD2; j_gene: TRBJ2-1; abundance: .; v_gene: TRBV7-2; CDR3aa: CASSFLGSGGVNVQFF; CDR3nt: TGTGCCAGCAGCTTTTTAGGTAGCGGGGGGGTAAACGTGCAGTTCTTC
d_gene: TRBD1; j_gene: TRBJ2-7; abundance: .; v_gene: TRBV18; CDR3aa: CASSPQGQAPEQYF; CDR3nt: TGTGCCAGCTCACCACAAGGACAGGCTCCCGAGCAGTACTTC
d_gene: .; j_gene: TRBJ1-4; abundance: .; v_gene: TRBV7-6; CDR3aa: CASSSPLIANEKLFF; CDR3nt: TGTGCCAGCAGCTCCCCACTTATTGCTAATGAAAAACTGTTTTTT
d_gene: .; j_gene: TRBJ1-5; abundance: .; v_gene: TRBV24-1; CDR3aa: CATSDLDSNQPQHF; CDR3nt: TGTGCCACCAGTGATTTGGACAGTAATCAGCCCCAGCATTTT
d_gene: TRBD2; j_gene: TRBJ2-1; abundance: .; v_gene: TRBV2; CDR3aa: CASSALGLAGVSSYNEQFF; CDR3nt: TGTGCCAGCAGTGCTCTGGGACTAGCGGGGGTGAGCTCCTACAATGAGCAGTTCTTC
d_gene: .; j_gene: TRBJ1-5; abundance: few; v_gene: TRBV19; CDR3aa: CASSINPQTGQPQHF; CDR3nt: TGTGCCAGTAGTATTAACCCCCAAACAGGACAGCCCCAGCATTTT